This T cell receptor (beta chain) was profiled in a study of blood T cells in healthy people across ages. Overall study results and limits: Diversity estimates drawn from one million T cells were deemed underestimates. Among long-lived donors, naive CD4+ cells were more numerous and diversity higher than in aged donors.

The CDR3 totals 15 residues. The germline CDR1 and CDR2 sequences are SQVTM and ANQGSEA. With 6 bases clipped from V and 2 bases from J, the junction kept 9 bases outside the gene matches. With a J-beta primer mix and a sample-barcoded 5' primer, a second PCR ran about 7 to 11 cycles. Using its own MiXCR run on the 5' RACE reads, TCRdb lists one record per CDR3 protein. The table shows around 800,000 distinct CDR3 sequences, with around half occurring only once. Whenever a sample was processed, at least 6.5 million PBMCs were isolated. A note on this clonotype: Its antigen is still unknown.

The origin of this receptor is a man of 80 years or more in good health. This chain joins TRBV29-1 and TRBJ2-2; TRBD1 matches at 7 bases. The specimen was blood. DNA of the CDR3: TGCAGCGTGATACCCGGGACAGCCAACACCGGGGAGCTGTTTTTT. Its protein product is CSVIPGTANTGELFF.